A single sample gave rise to the 30 T cell receptor beta chains below, sequenced in a study of cytomegalovirus exposure and HLA in healthy donors. Profiled with immunoSEQ multiplex PCR; TCRdb holds only in-frame clones, not every one. The repertoire holds about 150,000 clones, approximately 86% seen once, with 20% to 25% in the top ten. The specimen sequenced was PBMCs. These receptor sequences come from a man aged 18-30 years in good health and CMV-seropositive.

Written as DNA, the CDR3 is TGTGCCAGCAGCTTAGGGGCGAGCGGGAGGAACATTCAGTACTTC. This encodes CASSLGASGRNIQYF. The chain joins TRBV11-2 to TRBJ2-4; 9 bases match TRBD2. This CDR3 is 15 amino acids long. V gave up 1 base and J gave up 7 bases; unmatched junction bases: 5. Germline-derived CDR1 and CDR2 are SGHAT and FQNNGV.

This rearrangement joins TRBV19 to TRBJ2-1; D is perhaps TRBD1 (5 bases). With 7 bases removed from V and 10 bases from J, the gap between germline ends came to 11 bases. Germline V gene data show CDR1 as LNHDA and CDR2 as SQIVND (reference sequence). The CDR3 is made up of 11 amino acids. The CDR3: CASTQGREQFF. The CDR3 DNA reads TGTGCCAGTACCCAGGGCAGAGAGCAGTTCTTC.

This clone was detected only a few times. The V call is TRBV18, the J call TRBJ1-5, with a possible D match to TRBD1 (5 bases). Germline CDR1 reads KGHSH; CDR2 reads LQKENI. This CDR3 region has 15 residues. Deletions cut 2 bases from V and 1 base from J, with 9 bases between. The CDR3 here is CASSPGRGSNQPQHF. The CDR3, as DNA: TGTGCCAGCTCACCAGGGCGGGGGAGCAATCAGCCCCAGCATTTT.

This clone was observed a few times. The chain is built from TRBV6-4 and TRBJ2-1; TRBD2 aligns across 10 bases. Germline CDR1 MRHNA, CDR2 SNTAGT. V dropped 0 bases and J dropped 5; count of bases not matched to a gene: 1. The CDR3 extends over 15 amino acids. The CDR3 bases are TGTGCCAGCAGTGACTCAGCGGGGGGGCACAATGAGCAGTTCTTC. Protein product: CASSDSAGGHNEQFF.

This clone was observed a single time. The DNA of the CDR3 is TGTGCCAGCAGCTTAAGAGGGACAGGGTATGGAGCTTTCTTT. Protein sequence: CASSLRGTGYGAFF. The V and J genes are TRBV7-9 and TRBJ1-1, with 9 positions matching TRBD1. Germline V CDR1 and CDR2: SEHNR, FQNEAQ (reference sequence). The length of the CDR3 is 14 residues. V trimming: 2 bases; J trimming: 10 bases; junction bases outside the gene matches: 8.

J is TRBJ2-1 and V is TRBV6-4, with D possibly TRBD1 on 5 matching bases. Trimming took 8 bases from V and 0 from J, leaving 17 bases between them. CDR1 MRHNA and CDR2 SNTAGT come from the germline V gene. This CDR3 contains 16 residues. CDR3 DNA: TGTGCCAGCTCCAAGTCAGACAGCCTCTCCTACAATGAGCAGTTCTTC. Protein product: CASSKSDSLSYNEQFF.

The rearrangement uses TRBV6-6 and TRBJ2-5, with D possibly being TRBD2 (5 bases). V lost 2 bases, J lost 3 bases, and 10 bases lay in between. Germline V gene sequence: CDR1 MNHNY, CDR2 SVGAGI (reference sequence). The CDR3 is made up of 14 amino acids. The CDR3 nucleotides are TGTGCCAGCAGTTACACAATCGGGGAAGAGACCCAGTACTTC. Translated, it gives CASSYTIGEETQYF.

This chain uses TRBV2 with TRBJ2-5, with a weak D call TRBD2 (5 bases). This CDR3 spans 15 amino acids. Trimming removed 7 bases from V and 5 bases from J, with 20 bases in between. Germline assignment: CDR1 SNHLY and CDR2 FYNNEI. CDR3 sequence (DNA): TGTGCCAGCATTAAGAGGGCGGGCAGGTGGGAGACCCAGTACTTC. The encoded protein is CASIKRAGRWETQYF.

The chain is built from TRBV27 and TRBJ2-7; TRBD1 agrees at 11 bases. Germline lookup yields CDR1 MNHEY and CDR2 SMNVEV (reference sequence). Trimming took 6 bases from V and 5 from J; bases not matched to a gene: 3. The CDR3 runs 13 residues. The CDR3 DNA reads TGTGCCAGCAGCGGGACAGGGGGACACGAGCAGTACTTC. As protein: CASSGTGGHEQYF.

This clone was seen only a few times. V is TRBV5-1 and J is TRBJ1-3; tentative D call: TRBD1 (6 bases). Germline-derived CDR1 and CDR2 are SGHRS and YFSETQ. CDR3 length: 14 residues. The V and J ends lost 0 bases and 6 bases respectively, with 10 bases between them. The CDR3 loop is CASSLEGVANTIYF. In nucleotides, the CDR3 is TGCGCCAGCAGCTTGGAGGGGGTTGCAAACACCATATATTTT.

Of note for this clone: Other DNA sequences in this sample translate to the same CDR3. The gene calls are TRBV6-5 and TRBJ2-7, with 8 bases fitting TRBD2. After removal of 2 bases from V and 1 base from J, the junction contained 4 bases not matched to a gene. Per the germline V gene, CDR1 is MNHEY and CDR2 is SVGAGI. The CDR3 covers 15 residues. The CDR3 DNA follows: TGTGCCAGCAGTTACGCGGGGGGAGGGTCCTACGAGCAGTACTTC. Translating gives CASSYAGGGSYEQYF.

The chain joins TRBV7-9 to TRBJ1-2; TRBD1 is a possible D gene (6 bases). The germline CDR1 and CDR2 sequences are SEHNR and FQNEAQ (reference sequence). This CDR3 has 13 amino acids. Trimming took off 6 bases at V and 6 bases at J, with 14 bases between the two ends. As DNA, the CDR3 is TGTGCCAGCAGGCCCCAGGGGCGTCATGGCTACACCTTC. Translation gives CASRPQGRHGYTF.

A word on this clone: A read error likely explains this, since a far larger clone differs by one base. The chain has TRBV4-3 and TRBJ2-7; 7 nucleotides agree with TRBD1. The J segment lost 5 bases and the V segment lost 4 bases, leaving 5 bases of the junction unmatched. From germline, CDR1 is LGHNA and CDR2 YSLEER. CDR3 length: 13 amino acids. In DNA form, the CDR3 reads TGCGCCAGCAGCCCGAACAGGGGTAACGAGCAGTACTTC. Translation: CASSPNRGNEQYF.

The gene calls are TRBV19 and TRBJ1-2; TRBD1 aligns across 10 bases. Germline V gives CDR1 LNHDA, CDR2 SQIVND (reference sequence). The CDR3 consists of 16 residues. The V segment lost 3 bases and the J segment 5 bases; nucleotides outside the gene matches: 9. The CDR3 sequence: CASSIGGQGVRYGYTF. For the CDR3, the DNA is TGTGCCAGTAGTATTGGCGGACAGGGGGTGAGGTATGGCTACACCTTC.

The rearrangement joins TRBV5-1 to TRBJ2-5, with D maybe TRBD1 (6 bases). This CDR3 has 15 residues. V shed 4 bases and J shed 5 bases, with 18 bases lying between them. Looked up from germline, CDR1 is SGHRS and CDR2 is YFSETQ. The chain's CDR3 is CASSVEGVVRETQYF. CDR3 nucleotides: TGCGCCAGCAGCGTCGAGGGGGTTGTGCGTGAGACCCAGTACTTC. Based on the CDR3 plus reference TRBV5-1 and TRBJ2-5, the full variable domain is KAGVTQTPRYLIKTRGQQVTLSCSPISGHRSVSWYQQTPGQGLQFLFEYFSETQRNKGNFPGRFSGRQFSNSRSEMNVSTLELGDSALYLCASSVEGVVRETQYFGPGTRLLVL.

V gene TRBV6-1 combines with J gene TRBJ1-4; D gene ambiguous. Germline loops: CDR1 MNHNS, CDR2 SASEGT. The CDR3 consists of 13 residues. For the CDR3, the DNA is TGTGTTACTACCGGGTTTTCCGGGGAAAAACTGTTTTTT. Protein product: CVTTGFSGEKLFF.

The chain has TRBV5-6 and TRBJ2-7; 14 bases line up with TRBD2. After removal of 4 bases from V and 4 bases from J, the junction contained 7 bases not matched to a gene. This CDR3 spans 16 amino acids. Germline assignment: CDR1 SGHDT and CDR2 YYEEEE. CDR3 DNA sequence: TGTGCCAGCAGCGAGGGACTAGCGGGGGAGAAATACGAGCAGTACTTC. Amino acids: CASSEGLAGEKYEQYF. Drawing the rest from reference TRBV5-6 and TRBJ2-7, the complete variable domain is DAGVTQSPTHLIKTRGQQVTLRCSPKSGHDTVSWYQQALGQGPQFIFQYYEEEERQRGNFPDRFSGHQFPNYSSELNVNALLLGDSALYLCASSEGLAGEKYEQYFGPGTRLTVT.

About this clone itself: The same CDR3 also results from other DNA sequences found in this sample. The genes are TRBV6-5 and TRBJ1-5; TRBD1 matches 9 bases. CDR3 length: 14 residues. CDR1 and CDR2 from the germline V gene are MNHEY and SVGAGI. The V gene end was trimmed by 2 bases and the J gene end by 4 bases; junction bases not matched to a gene: 0. The CDR3 protein is CASSYDRGNQPQHF. CDR3 coding DNA: TGTGCCAGCAGTTACGACAGGGGGAATCAGCCCCAGCATTTT.

The V gene is TRBV7-8, the J gene TRBJ1-5; D remains unclear. The CDR3 length is 13 residues. Trimming pared 5 bases from V and 5 bases from J, leaving 10 bases between. The V gene's germline CDR1 is SGHVS and CDR2 FQNEAQ. CDR3 region: CASSPEGYQPQHF. As DNA, the CDR3 is TGTGCCAGCAGCCCGGAGGGATATCAGCCCCAGCATTTT.

This clone was picked up a small number of times. This chain joins TRBV6-5 and TRBJ1-2; D unresolved. Germline V gene data show CDR1 as MNHEY and CDR2 as SVGAGI. V was cut by 1 base and J by 2 bases, with 14 bases left in between. This CDR3 is 16 amino acids long. Here the CDR3 DNA reads TGTGCCAGCAGTTACTTGGGAGGGCAGGCCAACTATGGCTACACCTTC. Translation: CASSYLGGQANYGYTF.

This rearrangement joins TRBV27 to TRBJ1-4, with D perhaps TRBD1 (5 bases). V lost 5 bases to trimming and J lost 0 bases, with 10 bases between them. Germline-derived CDR1 and CDR2 are MNHEY and SMNVEV (reference sequence). The CDR3 is made up of 15 amino acids. The CDR3 loop is CASSLSGTTNEKLFF. The DNA for the CDR3 is TGTGCCAGCAGTCTGTCAGGGACAACTAATGAAAAACTGTTTTTT.

This chain links TRBV21-1 with TRBJ2-6; TRBD2 reflects the table's D call only, with no check against the DNA. TRBV21-1 is assigned pseudogene status. There are 16 residues in the CDR3. The CDR3 loop reads CASSKCRGTGANVLTF. DNA for the CDR3: TGTGCCAGCAGCAAATGCCGAGGGACTGGGGCCAACGTCCTGACTTTC.

This chain uses TRBV28 with TRBJ2-1; the D gene is possibly TRBD2 (5 bases). The germline gives CDR1 MDHEN, CDR2 SYDVKM. This CDR3 has 15 residues. Trimming stripped 3 bases from V and 3 bases from J, with 12 bases between. In nucleotides, the CDR3 is TGTGCCAGCAGTTTTCAATCCGCGGGCTACAATGAGCAGTTCTTC. It translates to CASSFQSAGYNEQFF.

This clone appeared once. The V and J genes are TRBV21-1 and TRBJ1-1; the table's TRBD1 call for D was not verified on the DNA. TRBV21-1 is a documented pseudogene. This CDR3 is 17 amino acids long. The CDR3 region has the DNA TGTGCCAGCAGCAAAAACTGTACAGGGGAGAAGAACACTGAAGCTTTCTTT. It codes for CASSKNCTGEKNTEAFF.

The V and J genes are TRBV4-3 and TRBJ1-3, with TRBD1 identical over 8 bases. The CDR3 has 16 amino acids. Germline assignment: CDR1 LGHNA and CDR2 YSLEER. Losses at the gene ends were 4 bases for V and 1 base for J; bases not matched to a gene: 6. The CDR3 DNA sequence: TGCGCCAGCAGCCGCGGACAGGGACTGTCTGGAAACACCATATATTTT. Translating gives CASSRGQGLSGNTIYF.

This rearrangement joins TRBV6-5 to TRBJ1-3; the match to TRBD1 covers 9 bases. V shed 6 bases and J 9 bases; nucleotides not matched to a gene: 9. CDR3 size: 14 residues. CDR1 and CDR2 (germline): MNHEY, SVGAGI. The CDR3 region is CASSPGQGLTTIYF. The CDR3 nucleotides are TGTGCCAGCAGCCCAGGACAGGGGCTCACCACCATATATTTT.

The gene calls are TRBV5-4 and TRBJ1-2; D possibly corresponds to TRBD1 (5 bases). Trimming cost V 0 bases and J 4 bases, with 13 bases left between them. The CDR3 contains 15 residues. Germline values: CDR1 SGHNT, CDR2 YYREEE (reference sequence). The chain's CDR3 is CASSLVAGPSYGYTF. As DNA, the CDR3 is TGTGCCAGCAGCTTGGTTGCGGGACCTAGCTATGGCTACACCTTC.

The CDR3 DNA reads TGTGCCAGCTCACCACTGGAGGGGAAATACAATGAGCAGTTCTTC. Translating gives CASSPLEGKYNEQFF. V usage is TRBV18 and J usage is TRBJ2-1; TRBD2 might be the D (6 bases). Trimming pared 1 base from V and 4 bases from J, leaving 11 bases between. Per germline, CDR1 KGHSH and CDR2 LQKENI. The CDR3 extends over 15 amino acids.

The gene calls are TRBV19 and TRBJ1-2; the match to TRBD1 covers 10 bases. The CDR3 extends over 15 amino acids. The trim removed 4 bases at V and 2 bases at J, leaving 4 bases unmatched. Germline V gene sequence: CDR1 LNHDA, CDR2 SQIVND (reference sequence). CDR3 protein: CASSTWDRGNYGYTF. The CDR3 coding sequence is TGTGCCAGTAGTACCTGGGACAGGGGCAACTATGGCTACACCTTC.

The gene calls are TRBV29-1 and TRBJ2-3; 9 bases fit TRBD2. Looked up from germline, CDR1 is SQVTM and CDR2 is ANQGSEA. V lost 4 bases, J lost 0 bases, and 8 bases stayed unmatched. CDR3 size: 16 residues. The CDR3 region has the DNA TGCAGCGTTGGGGGCGGGAGGGGGCTGAGCACAGATACGCAGTATTTT. Protein product: CSVGGGRGLSTDTQYF.